These 18 T cell receptor beta chains share one sample of origin, sequenced in a study of shared clonotypes between healthy human individuals. Sequencing was performed with immunoSEQ multiplex PCR; in TCRdb, only in-frame clones are kept and a portion is missing. Here the sample spans under 850,000 clones, around 77% being singletons. What was sequenced was memory CD4+ T cells sorted from blood. The sample's subset: CD45RA-negative fraction. These receptors originate from a woman aged 25 to 39 in good health.

V and J are TRBV6-1 and TRBJ1-2; D call uncertain. The CDR3 sequence is 14 residues long. Germline loops: CDR1 MNHNS, CDR2 SASEGT. V lost 1 base and J 8 bases, leaving 14 bases between the germline ends. In nucleotides, the CDR3 is TGTGCCAGCAGTGAAGGTCCCCGCCTCGGGGGCTACACCTTC. This encodes CASSEGPRLGGYTF.

This clone was detected a few times. The chain joins TRBV9 to TRBJ2-1, with 9 bases aligning to TRBD2. J was trimmed by 6 bases and V by 3 bases; bases with no gene match: 7. Germline V gives CDR1 SGDLS, CDR2 YYNGEE. This CDR3 spans 15 amino acids. CDR3 coding DNA: TGTGCCAGCAGCGCAATAGCGGGAGCCGGCAATGAGCAGTTCTTC. Its protein product is CASSAIAGAGNEQFF.

This clone was seen just once. This chain joins TRBV11-2 and TRBJ1-1, with D unclear. Trimming left V 5 bases short and J 8 bases short, with 9 bases between. The CDR3 length is 11 residues. CDR1 SGHAT and CDR2 FQNNGV come from the germline V gene. The DNA for the CDR3 is TGTGCCAGCAGCCGAGGCCAGGAAGCTTTCTTT. This sequence encodes CASSRGQEAFF.

This clone came up a few times. V is TRBV5-4 and J is TRBJ1-4, with D possibly matching TRBD1 (5 bases). The CDR3 is made up of 16 amino acids. Germline values: CDR1 SGHNT, CDR2 YYREEE (reference sequence). V was pared by 2 bases and J by 10 bases, with 21 bases between. The CDR3 DNA reads TGTGCCAGCAGCTTAAGATTGGGCCAGGGCTCCGGAAAACTGTTTTTT. It translates to CASSLRLGQGSGKLFF. Looking up the rest from reference TRBV5-4 and TRBJ1-4 gives the full variable domain: ETGVTQSPTHLIKTRGQQVTLRCSSQSGHNTVSWYQQALGQGPQFIFQYYREEENGRGNFPPRFSGLQFPNYSSELNVNALELDDSALYLCASSLRLGQGSGKLFFGSGTQLSVL.

The chain links TRBV6-6 to TRBJ2-1; tentative D call: TRBD2 (6 bases). CDR1 and CDR2 (germline): MNHNY, SVGAGI (reference sequence). With 2 bases removed from V and 9 bases from J, the gap between germline ends came to 14 bases. This CDR3 contains 14 residues. CDR3 sequence: CASSYLGLGGEQFF. The CDR3 coding sequence is TGTGCCAGCAGTTACCTAGGATTGGGGGGTGAGCAGTTCTTC.

The gene calls are TRBV6-6 and TRBJ1-4; no firm D call. The V and J ends lost 6 bases and 8 bases respectively, with 16 bases between them. CDR3 size: 14 residues. Germline CDR1 and CDR2: MNHNY and SVGAGI (reference sequence). The CDR3 protein is CASRQGLTNEKLFF. CDR3 in DNA: TGTGCCAGCAGGCAAGGACTGACGAACGAAAAACTGTTTTTT.

This clone was seen at least ten times. This chain connects TRBV9 to TRBJ1-4, with 9 nucleotides matching TRBD1. CDR3 length: 16 amino acids. With 3 bases clipped from V and 8 bases from J, the junction kept 11 bases outside the gene matches. Germline V gene data show CDR1 as SGDLS and CDR2 as YYNGEE. The DNA of the CDR3 is TGTGCCAGCAGCGGGACCGGGACAGGGAAGAAGGAAAAACTGTTTTTT. Its protein product is CASSGTGTGKKEKLFF.

This clone was detected only a few times. This sequence joins TRBV5-1 and TRBJ2-3; 10 positions match TRBD2. The germline gives CDR1 SGHRS, CDR2 YFSETQ. V lost 0 bases, J lost 5 bases, and 3 bases stayed unmatched. The CDR3 is 15 residues long. The CDR3 region has the DNA TGCGCCAGCAGCTTGGTTCAGCGGGAGGGAGATACGCAGTATTTT. Its translation is CASSLVQREGDTQYF.

The table lists this clone with a few counts. This chain uses TRBV9 with TRBJ1-1; no clear D. Germline V lookup: CDR1 SGDLS, CDR2 YYNGEE. CDR3 size: 13 residues. The V end lost 0 bases, the J end lost 3 bases, and 6 bases lay between the germline ends. CDR3 residues: CASSVVWDTEAFF. The CDR3 DNA is TGTGCCAGCAGCGTAGTCTGGGACACTGAAGCTTTCTTT.

The rearrangement links TRBV7-8 to TRBJ1-3; a weak D match, TRBD1 (6 bases). Germline lookup yields CDR1 SGHVS and CDR2 FQNEAQ. V was pared by 5 bases and J by 4 bases, with 18 bases between. The length of the CDR3 is 16 residues. The CDR3 loop reads CASSILTGVIGNTIYF. The CDR3 region has the DNA TGTGCCAGCAGCATACTGACAGGAGTTATCGGAAACACCATATATTTT.

With respect to this clone: This same CDR3 is encoded by further DNA sequences in the sample. V is TRBV5-1 and J is TRBJ1-1; D not certain. V lost 0 bases and J lost 1, with 7 bases in between. Looked up from germline, CDR1 is SGHRS and CDR2 is YFSETQ. The CDR3 spans 14 residues. CDR3 nucleotide sequence: TGCGCCAGCAGCTTGGTGACTGGGAACACTGAAGCTTTCTTT. The encoded protein is CASSLVTGNTEAFF. The entire variable domain, with the rest obtained from reference TRBV5-1 and TRBJ1-1, is as follows: KAGVTQTPRYLIKTRGQQVTLSCSPISGHRSVSWYQQTPGQGLQFLFEYFSETQRNKGNFPGRFSGRQFSNSRSEMNVSTLELGDSALYLCASSLVTGNTEAFFGQGTRLTVV.

This sequence joins TRBV7-3 and TRBJ2-1; D not resolved. Per the germline V gene, CDR1 is SGHTA and CDR2 is FQGTGA. The V end lost 2 bases, the J end lost 0 bases, and 5 bases lay between the germline ends. This CDR3 has 14 amino acids. The CDR3 region has the DNA TGTGCCAGCAGCTTAGACCCCTCCTACAATGAGCAGTTCTTC. It translates to CASSLDPSYNEQFF. Looking up the rest from reference TRBV7-3 and TRBJ2-1 gives the full variable domain: GAGVSQTPSNKVTEKGKYVELRCDPISGHTALYWYRQSLGQGPEFLIYFQGTGAADDSGLPNDRFFAVRPEGSVSTLKIQRTERGDSAVYLCASSLDPSYNEQFFGPGTRLTVL.

This chain joins TRBV28 and TRBJ2-6; no clear D gene. The V gene lost 2 bases and the J gene lost 5 bases, with 4 bases spanning the gap. This CDR3 has 13 amino acids. CDR1 is MDHEN, CDR2 SYDVKM, per germline. CDR3: CASSLRRANVLTF. The CDR3 coding sequence is TGTGCCAGCAGTTTACGGAGGGCCAACGTCCTGACTTTC.

In this sample, this clone turned up a few times. The chain joins TRBV4-1 to TRBJ2-6; no firm D call. CDR3 length: 22 amino acids. The V end was cut by 0 bases, the J end by 0 bases, with 24 bases between. Germline V gene lookup returns CDR1 MGHRA and CDR2 YSYEKL. The CDR3 is CASSQDPNQVYRRDSGANVLTF. CDR3 coding DNA: TGCGCCAGCAGCCAAGATCCCAACCAAGTTTACCGGCGAGACTCTGGGGCCAACGTCCTGACTTTC.

J is TRBJ2-7 and V is TRBV6-6; D may be TRBD2 (5 bases). The CDR3 contains 13 residues. Trimming took off 7 bases at V and 3 bases at J, with 13 bases between the two ends. Germline CDR1 MNHNY, CDR2 SVGAGI (reference sequence). Here the CDR3 reads CASNAGFGYEQYF. For the CDR3, the DNA is TGTGCCAGCAATGCGGGTTTCGGCTACGAGCAGTACTTC.

The J gene is TRBJ2-2, the V gene TRBV27; 9 nucleotides line up with TRBD1. This CDR3 comprises 15 residues. CDR1 is MNHEY and CDR2 is SMNVEV in the germline V gene (reference sequence). Germline trimming cut 5 bases from V and 3 bases from J; bases unmatched to any gene: 4. CDR3: CASSPTGGDTGELFF. CDR3 DNA: TGTGCCAGCAGTCCGACAGGGGGGGACACCGGGGAGCTGTTTTTT.

V and J are TRBV28 and TRBJ2-7; TRBD1 agrees at 8 bases. Germline CDR1 is MDHEN and CDR2 is SYDVKM. This CDR3 comprises 14 residues. V lost 9 bases, J lost 7 bases, and 14 bases stayed unmatched. In DNA form, the CDR3 reads TGTGCCAGTAGACAGGGGACGGGATTTGGGGAGCAGTACTTC. Translating gives CASRQGTGFGEQYF.

This chain joins TRBV28 and TRBJ1-2; the D gene is possibly TRBD1 (5 bases). Germline loops: CDR1 MDHEN, CDR2 SYDVKM. This CDR3 is built from 13 residues. V lost 3 bases and J 4 bases, leaving 9 bases between the germline ends. The CDR3 DNA is TGTGCCAGCAGTTTGGGGGAGGTCTATGGCTACACCTTC. Translated: CASSLGEVYGYTF.